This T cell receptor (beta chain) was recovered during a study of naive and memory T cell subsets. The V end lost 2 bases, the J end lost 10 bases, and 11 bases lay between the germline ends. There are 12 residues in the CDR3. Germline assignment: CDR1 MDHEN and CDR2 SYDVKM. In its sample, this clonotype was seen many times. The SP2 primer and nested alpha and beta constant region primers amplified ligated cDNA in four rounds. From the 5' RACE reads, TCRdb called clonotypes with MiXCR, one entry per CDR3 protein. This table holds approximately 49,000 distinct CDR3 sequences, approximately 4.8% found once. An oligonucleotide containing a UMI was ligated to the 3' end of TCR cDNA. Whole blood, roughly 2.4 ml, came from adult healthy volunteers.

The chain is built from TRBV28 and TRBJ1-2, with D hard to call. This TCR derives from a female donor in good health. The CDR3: CASSLQQTPYTF. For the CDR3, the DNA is TGTGCCAGCAGTTTACAACAGACACCCTACACCTTC.